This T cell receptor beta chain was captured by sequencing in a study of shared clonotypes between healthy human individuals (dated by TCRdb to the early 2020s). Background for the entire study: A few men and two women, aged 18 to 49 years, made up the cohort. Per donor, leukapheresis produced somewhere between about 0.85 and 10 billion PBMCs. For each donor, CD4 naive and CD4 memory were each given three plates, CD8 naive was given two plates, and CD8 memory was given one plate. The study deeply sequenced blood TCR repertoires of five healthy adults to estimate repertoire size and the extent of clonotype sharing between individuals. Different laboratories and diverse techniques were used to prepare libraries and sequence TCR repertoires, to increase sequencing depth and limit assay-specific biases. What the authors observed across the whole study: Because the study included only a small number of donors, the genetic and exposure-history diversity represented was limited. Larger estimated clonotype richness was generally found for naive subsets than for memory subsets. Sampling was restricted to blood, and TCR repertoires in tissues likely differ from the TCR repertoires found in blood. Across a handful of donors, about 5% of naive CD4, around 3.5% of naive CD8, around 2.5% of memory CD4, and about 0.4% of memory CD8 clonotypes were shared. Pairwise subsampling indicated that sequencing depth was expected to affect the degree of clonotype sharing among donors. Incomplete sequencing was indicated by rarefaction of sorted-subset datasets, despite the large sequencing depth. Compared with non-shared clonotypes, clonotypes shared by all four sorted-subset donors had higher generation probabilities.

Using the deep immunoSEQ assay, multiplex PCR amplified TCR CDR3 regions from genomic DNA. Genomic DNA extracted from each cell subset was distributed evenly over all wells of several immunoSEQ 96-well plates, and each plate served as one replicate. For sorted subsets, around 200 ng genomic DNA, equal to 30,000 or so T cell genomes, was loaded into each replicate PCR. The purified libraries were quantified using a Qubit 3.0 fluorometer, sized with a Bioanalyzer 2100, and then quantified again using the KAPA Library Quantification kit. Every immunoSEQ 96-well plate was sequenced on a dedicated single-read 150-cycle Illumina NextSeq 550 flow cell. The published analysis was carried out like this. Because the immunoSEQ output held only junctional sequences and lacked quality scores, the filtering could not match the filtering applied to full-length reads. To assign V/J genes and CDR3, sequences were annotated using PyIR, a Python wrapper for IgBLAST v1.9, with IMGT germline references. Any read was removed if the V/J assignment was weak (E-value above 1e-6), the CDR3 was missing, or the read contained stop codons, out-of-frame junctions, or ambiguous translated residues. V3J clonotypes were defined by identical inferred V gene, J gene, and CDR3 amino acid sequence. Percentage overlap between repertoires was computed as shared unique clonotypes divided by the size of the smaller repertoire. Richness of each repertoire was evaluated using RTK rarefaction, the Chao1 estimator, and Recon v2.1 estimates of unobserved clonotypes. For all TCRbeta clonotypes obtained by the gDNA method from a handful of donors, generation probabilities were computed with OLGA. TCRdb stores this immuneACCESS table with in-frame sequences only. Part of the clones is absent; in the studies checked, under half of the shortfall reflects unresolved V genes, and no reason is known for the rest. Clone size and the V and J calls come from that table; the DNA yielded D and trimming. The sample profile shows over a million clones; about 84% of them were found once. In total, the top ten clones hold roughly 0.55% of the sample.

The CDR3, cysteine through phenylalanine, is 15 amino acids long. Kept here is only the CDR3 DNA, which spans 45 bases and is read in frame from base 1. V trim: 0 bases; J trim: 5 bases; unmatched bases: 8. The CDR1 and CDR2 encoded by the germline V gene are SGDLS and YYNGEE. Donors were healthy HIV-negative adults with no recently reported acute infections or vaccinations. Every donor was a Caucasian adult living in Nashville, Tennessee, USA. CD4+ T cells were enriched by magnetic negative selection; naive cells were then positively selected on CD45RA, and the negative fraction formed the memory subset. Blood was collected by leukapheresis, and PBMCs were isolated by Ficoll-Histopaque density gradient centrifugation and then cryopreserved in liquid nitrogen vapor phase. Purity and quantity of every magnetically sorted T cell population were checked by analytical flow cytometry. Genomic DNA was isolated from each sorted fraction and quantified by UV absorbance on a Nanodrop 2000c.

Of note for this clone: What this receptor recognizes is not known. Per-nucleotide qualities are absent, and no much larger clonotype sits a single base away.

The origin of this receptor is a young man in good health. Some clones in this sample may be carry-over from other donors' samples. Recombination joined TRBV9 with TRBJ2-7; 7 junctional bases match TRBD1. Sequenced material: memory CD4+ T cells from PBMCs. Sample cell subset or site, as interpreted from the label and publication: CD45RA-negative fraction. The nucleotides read TGTGCCAGCAGCGTAGATCCGACAGGGCGGAACGAGCAGTACTTC. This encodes CASSVDPTGRNEQYF.